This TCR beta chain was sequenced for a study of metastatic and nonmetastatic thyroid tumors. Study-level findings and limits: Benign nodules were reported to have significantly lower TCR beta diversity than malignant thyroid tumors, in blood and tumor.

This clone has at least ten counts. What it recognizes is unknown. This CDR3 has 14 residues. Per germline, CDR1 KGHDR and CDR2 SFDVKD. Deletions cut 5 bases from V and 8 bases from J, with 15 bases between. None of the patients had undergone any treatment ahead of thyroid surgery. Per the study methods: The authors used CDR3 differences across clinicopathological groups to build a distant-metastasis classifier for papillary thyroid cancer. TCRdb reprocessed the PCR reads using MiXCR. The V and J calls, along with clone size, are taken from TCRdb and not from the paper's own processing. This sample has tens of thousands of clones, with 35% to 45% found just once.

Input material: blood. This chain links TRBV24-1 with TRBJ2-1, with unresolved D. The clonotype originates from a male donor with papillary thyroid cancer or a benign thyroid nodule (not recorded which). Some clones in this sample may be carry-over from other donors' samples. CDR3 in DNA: TGTGCCACCAGTGGAGTCGGTTATCACGATGAGCAGTTCTTC. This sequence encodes CATSGVGYHDEQFF.